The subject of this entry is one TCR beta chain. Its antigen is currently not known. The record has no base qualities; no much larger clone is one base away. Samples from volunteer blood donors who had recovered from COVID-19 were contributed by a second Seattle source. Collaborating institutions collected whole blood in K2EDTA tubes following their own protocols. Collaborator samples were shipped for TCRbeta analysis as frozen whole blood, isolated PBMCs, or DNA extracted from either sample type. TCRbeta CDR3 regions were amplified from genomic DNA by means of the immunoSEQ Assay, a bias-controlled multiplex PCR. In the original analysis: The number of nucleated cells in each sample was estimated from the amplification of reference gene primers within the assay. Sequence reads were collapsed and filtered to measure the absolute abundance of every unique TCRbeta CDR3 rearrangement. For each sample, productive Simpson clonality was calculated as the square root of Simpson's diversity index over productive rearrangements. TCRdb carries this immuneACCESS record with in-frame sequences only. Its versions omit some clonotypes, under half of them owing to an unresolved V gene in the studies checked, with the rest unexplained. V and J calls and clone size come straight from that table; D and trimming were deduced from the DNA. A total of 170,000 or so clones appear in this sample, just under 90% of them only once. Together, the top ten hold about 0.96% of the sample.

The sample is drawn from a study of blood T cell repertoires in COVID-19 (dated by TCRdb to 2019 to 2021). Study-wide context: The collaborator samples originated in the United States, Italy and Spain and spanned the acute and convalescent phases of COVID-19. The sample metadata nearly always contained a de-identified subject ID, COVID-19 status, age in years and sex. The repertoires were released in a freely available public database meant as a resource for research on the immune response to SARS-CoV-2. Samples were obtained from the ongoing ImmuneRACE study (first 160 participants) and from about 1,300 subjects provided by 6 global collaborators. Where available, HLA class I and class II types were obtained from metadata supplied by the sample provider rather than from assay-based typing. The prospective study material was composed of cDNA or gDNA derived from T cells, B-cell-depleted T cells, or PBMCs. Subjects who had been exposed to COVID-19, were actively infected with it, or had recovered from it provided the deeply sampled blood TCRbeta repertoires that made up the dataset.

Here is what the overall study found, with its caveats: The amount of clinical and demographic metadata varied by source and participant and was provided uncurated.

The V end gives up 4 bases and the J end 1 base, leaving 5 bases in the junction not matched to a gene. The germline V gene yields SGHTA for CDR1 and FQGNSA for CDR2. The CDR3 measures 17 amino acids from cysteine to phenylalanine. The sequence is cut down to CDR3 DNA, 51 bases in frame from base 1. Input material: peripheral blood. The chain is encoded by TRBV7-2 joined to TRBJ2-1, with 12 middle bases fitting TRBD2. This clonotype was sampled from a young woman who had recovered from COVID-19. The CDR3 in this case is CASSSLLAGGSYNEQFF. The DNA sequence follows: TGTGCCAGCAGCTCCCTACTAGCGGGAGGTTCCTACAATGAGCAGTTCTTC. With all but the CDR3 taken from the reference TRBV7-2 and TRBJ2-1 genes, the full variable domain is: GAGVSQSPSNKVTEKGKDVELRCDPISGHTALYWYRQSLGQGLEFLIYFQGNSAPDKSGLPSDRFSAERTGGSVSTLTIQRTQQEDSAVYLCASSSLLAGGSYNEQFFGPGTRLTVL.